These 29 T cell receptor beta chains were all obtained from the same sample, sequenced in a study of identical twins. TCRdb reprocessed the 5' RACE reads via MiXCR and lists one record per CDR3 protein. Of about 890,000 distinct CDR3 sequences in the sample, about 12% are singletons; the top ten hold around 1.6%. These same data were also listed under a study on yellow fever vaccine responses in identical twins.

Source material: PBMCs. All receptors come from a woman aged 18-29 years in good health.

This sequence joins TRBV2 and TRBJ2-6, with D maybe TRBD1 (5 bases). Trimming shortened V by 4 bases and J by 0 bases, and 7 bases separated the two germline ends. CDR3 length: 15 residues. CDR1 and CDR2 (germline): SNHLY, FYNNEI. The CDR3 sequence: CASSGQSSGANVLTF. The DNA for the CDR3 is TGTGCCAGCAGTGGACAGAGCTCTGGGGCCAACGTCCTGACTTTC.

In this sample, this clonotype turned up many times. The chain couples TRBV12-3 or TRBV12-4 to TRBJ2-1, with 7 positions matching TRBD2. V shed 6 bases, J shed 5 bases, and the junction held 7 bases outside the gene matches. This CDR3 has 14 residues. CDR3 residues: CASSVSGADNEQFF. CDR3 nucleotides: TGTGCCAGCAGCGTAAGCGGGGCCGACAATGAGCAGTTCTTC.

This clonotype was found a few times. The chain is built from TRBV18 and TRBJ2-7; 10 nucleotides agree with TRBD1. Germline-derived CDR1 and CDR2 are KGHSH and LQKENI. The CDR3 sequence is 16 residues long. V gave up 2 bases and J gave up 7 bases; unmatched junction bases: 11. In DNA form, the CDR3 reads TGTGCCAGCTCACCATCCGCAGGACAGGGGGGCCTGGAGCAGTACTTC. It encodes CASSPSAGQGGLEQYF.

This clonotype was observed a handful of times. The chain employs TRBV7-9 and TRBJ2-5; D is possibly TRBD2 (6 bases). The germline V gene encodes CDR1 SEHNR and CDR2 FQNEAQ (reference sequence). This CDR3 comprises 15 residues. Deletions cut 5 bases from V and 3 bases from J, with 16 bases between. For the CDR3, the DNA is TGTGCCAGCAGCGGGCGTTCCGGGGGTAAAGAGACCCAGTACTTC. It encodes CASSGRSGGKETQYF.

The chain combines TRBV6-1 with TRBJ2-5; TRBD2 aligns across 7 bases. Trimming at V came to 10 bases and at J to 3 bases, leaving 14 bases not matched to a gene. CDR3 length: 15 amino acids. Germline V gene data show CDR1 as MNHNS and CDR2 as SASEGT. The CDR3 is CATNSGTTKKETQYF. The DNA of the CDR3 is TGTGCCACCAACTCCGGGACTACAAAAAAAGAGACCCAGTACTTC.

The chain has TRBV19 and TRBJ1-6; no clear D gene. Deletions cut 5 bases from V and 7 bases from J, with 9 bases between. The CDR3 consists of 13 residues. CDR1 is LNHDA and CDR2 is SQIVND in the germline V gene (reference sequence). The CDR3 here is CASSPVINSPLHF. CDR3 coding DNA: TGTGCCAGTAGTCCAGTGATAAATTCACCCCTCCACTTT.

The chain's CDR3 is CASSLAGGAREKPQHF. CDR3 coding DNA: TGTGCCAGCAGTTTAGCCGGGGGGGCTCGGGAGAAGCCCCAGCATTTT. The chain uses TRBV12-3 or TRBV12-4 and TRBJ1-5, with D possibly TRBD1 on 6 matching bases. The CDR3 consists of 16 residues. The V end was cut by 0 bases, the J end by 8 bases, with 17 bases between.

This clonotype was found a few times. The chain uses TRBV29-1 and TRBJ1-1; tentatively, D is TRBD1 (5 bases). Germline-derived CDR1 and CDR2 are SQVTM and ANQGSEA. V dropped 6 bases and J dropped 10 bases, with 18 bases sitting between them. This CDR3 is built from 12 residues. CDR3 amino acids: CSVGSGPNGAFF. Here the CDR3 DNA reads TGCAGCGTCGGGTCAGGGCCTAACGGAGCTTTCTTT. The whole variable domain, remainder taken from reference TRBV29-1 and TRBJ1-1, is SAVISQKPSRDICQRGTSLTIQCQVDSQVTMMFWYRQQPGQSLTLIATANQGSEATYESGFVIDKFPISRPNLTFSTLTVSNMSPEDSSIYLCSVGSGPNGAFFGQGTRLTVV.

This clonotype has a count of ten or more. The chain links TRBV6-1 to TRBJ1-1; TRBD1 might be the D (5 bases). V lost 1 base, J lost 1 base, and 7 bases lay in between. This CDR3 comprises 14 residues. CDR1 MNHNS and CDR2 SASEGT come from the germline V gene. CDR3 loop: CASSEVGGNTEAFF. CDR3 nucleotides: TGTGCCAGCAGTGAAGTCGGGGGGAACACTGAAGCTTTCTTT.

The V call is TRBV4-1, the J call TRBJ2-7; perhaps TRBD1 as D (6 bases). V was cut by 1 base and J by 1 base, with 11 bases left in between. The CDR3 has 15 residues. CDR1 MGHRA and CDR2 YSYEKL come from the germline V gene. CDR3 coding DNA: TGCGCCAGCAGCCAAGGACAGGCTCCTTCCTACGAGCAGTACGTC. This sequence encodes CASSQGQAPSYEQYV.

The V call is TRBV14, the J call TRBJ2-3, with 7 positions matching TRBD2. Germline V gene sequence: CDR1 SGHDN, CDR2 FVKESK. There are 22 residues in the CDR3. The junction had 21 bases not matched to a gene; V was cut back by 0 bases and J by 0 bases. CDR3 sequence: CASSQERRGGLRPPASTDTQYF. The CDR3, as DNA: TGTGCCAGCAGCCAAGAGCGGCGGGGAGGGCTACGCCCCCCCGCTAGCACAGATACGCAGTATTTT. Full variable domain (remainder filled in from reference TRBV14 and TRBJ2-3): EAGVTQFPSHSVIEKGQTVTLRCDPISGHDNLYWYRRVMGKEIKFLLHFVKESKQDESGMPNNRFLAERTGGTYSTLKVQPAELEDSGVYFCASSQERRGGLRPPASTDTQYFGPGTRLTVL.

The chain carries TRBV7-9 and TRBJ2-1; the match to TRBD2 covers 7 bases. The J segment lost 8 bases and the V segment lost 6 bases, leaving 13 bases of the junction unmatched. The CDR3 length is 15 residues. Germline V gene data show CDR1 as SEHNR and CDR2 as FQNEAQ (reference sequence). The DNA for the CDR3 is TGTGCCAGCAGGAATCCGGCGACTAGCAGTCATGAGCAGTTCTTC. Its translation: CASRNPATSSHEQFF.

This rearrangement joins TRBV7-3 to TRBJ2-1; 8 bases agree with TRBD2. The J segment lost 10 bases and the V segment lost 2 bases, leaving 7 bases of the junction unmatched. Germline V gives CDR1 SGHTA, CDR2 FQGTGA. This CDR3 has 14 amino acids. The CDR3: CASSLGSGAPEQFF. CDR3 nucleotides: TGTGCCAGCAGCTTAGGTAGCGGGGCGCCAGAGCAGTTCTTC.

This clonotype was recorded a few times. The chain uses TRBV6-5 and TRBJ2-3; D is undetermined. V lost 2 bases and J lost 2, with 17 bases in between. Germline V gives CDR1 MNHEY, CDR2 SVGAGI. The CDR3 loop spans 17 amino acids. The CDR3 reads CASSYLEPPLTTDTQYF. The CDR3 nucleotides are TGTGCCAGCAGTTACCTGGAGCCTCCCCTGACCACAGATACGCAGTATTTT.

The chain links TRBV5-1 to TRBJ2-7, with 9 bases lining up with TRBD2. CDR1 SGHRS and CDR2 YFSETQ come from the germline V gene. Losses at the gene ends were 2 bases for V and 1 base for J; bases not matched to a gene: 4. The CDR3 covers 15 residues. For the CDR3, the DNA is TGCGCCAGCAGCTTAAATAGCGGGAGTTCCTACGAGCAGTACTTC. This gives the protein CASSLNSGSSYEQYF.

The V call is TRBV3-1, the J call TRBJ2-4; 9 bases fit TRBD1. Germline V lookup: CDR1 LGHDT, CDR2 YNNKEL (reference sequence). This CDR3 comprises 16 residues. Germline trimming cut 2 bases from V and 6 bases from J; bases unmatched to any gene: 8. In DNA, the CDR3 is TGTGCCAGCAGCCAAAAGGACAGGGGAGTTCGAAACATTCAGTACTTC. This encodes CASSQKDRGVRNIQYF. The full variable domain, its missing parts supplied by reference TRBV3-1 and TRBJ2-4, is DTAVSQTPKYLVTQMGNDKSIKCEQNLGHDTMYWYKQDSKKFLKIMFSYNNKELIINETVPNRFSPKSPDKAHLNLHINSLELGDSAVYFCASSQKDRGVRNIQYFGAGTRLSVL.

This clonotype appeared many times. The V and J genes are TRBV12-3 or TRBV12-4 and TRBJ1-5, with D unresolved. The V and J ends lost 7 bases and 0 bases respectively, with 13 bases between them. This CDR3 contains 15 residues. The CDR3 protein is CASNPRSDSNQPQHF. The DNA of the CDR3 is TGTGCCAGCAACCCGAGGTCAGATAGCAATCAGCCCCAGCATTTT.

There are a few counts of this clonotype. The chain carries TRBV15 and TRBJ2-1; D might be TRBD2 (5 bases). The germline V gene has CDR1 LNHNV and CDR2 YYDKDF (reference sequence). The CDR3 totals 11 residues. V lost 8 bases and J lost 5, with 7 bases in between. This chain's CDR3 is CATRLHNEQFF. The DNA of the CDR3 is TGTGCCACCCGACTACACAATGAGCAGTTCTTC. Looking up the rest from reference TRBV15 and TRBJ2-1 gives the full variable domain: DAMVIQNPRYQVTQFGKPVTLSCSQTLNHNVMYWYQQKSSQAPKLLFHYYDKDFNNEADTPDNFQSRRPNTSFCFLDIRSPGLGDTAMYLCATRLHNEQFFGPGTRLTVL.

The chain uses TRBV11-1 and TRBJ2-4; 15 bases map to TRBD2. The CDR3 totals 15 residues. The V segment lost 5 bases and the J segment 7 bases; nucleotides outside the gene matches: 3. From germline, CDR1 is SGHAT and CDR2 FQDESV (reference sequence). As DNA, the CDR3 is TGTGCCAGCAGCCCCGGACTAGCGGGAGGGAACATTCAGTACTTC. It codes for CASSPGLAGGNIQYF. The full variable domain, rest sourced from reference TRBV11-1 and TRBJ2-4, is EAEVAQSPRYKITEKSQAVAFWCDPISGHATLYWYRQILGQGPELLVQFQDESVVDDSQLPKDRFSAERLKGVDSTLKIQPAELGDSAMYLCASSPGLAGGNIQYFGAGTRLSVL.

This clonotype was counted only a few times. This sequence joins TRBV21-1 and TRBJ2-7; no check of the table's D call, TRBD1, against the DNA was made. TRBV21-1 corresponds to a pseudogene. This CDR3 spans 18 amino acids. DNA of the CDR3: TGTGCCAGCAGCAAAAAATACGGTCGTATGGGCAGGGGTCTTGAGCAGTACGTC. Protein product: CASSKKYGRMGRGLEQYV.

This clonotype was counted ten times or more. The rearrangement links TRBV20-1 to TRBJ2-1; D ambiguous. The germline V gene encodes CDR1 DFQATT and CDR2 SNEGSKA (reference sequence). The CDR3 spans 11 residues. V shed 0 bases and J shed 4 bases, with 1 base lying between them. CDR3 amino acids: CSARDYNEQFF. The DNA for the CDR3 is TGCAGTGCTAGAGATTACAATGAGCAGTTCTTC.

This clonotype came up a few times. The chain links TRBV10-3 to TRBJ2-1; D unresolved. The CDR3 runs to 18 residues. Germline V gene data show CDR1 as ENHRY and CDR2 as SYGVKD. Trimming pared 0 bases from V and 7 bases from J, leaving 22 bases between. The CDR3 loop reads CAISESKPVQSGTNEQFF. Here the CDR3 DNA reads TGTGCCATCAGTGAGTCCAAGCCGGTGCAGTCAGGAACGAATGAGCAGTTCTTC.

This clonotype was counted between two and nine times. V usage is TRBV11-2 and J usage is TRBJ2-7, with D maybe TRBD2 (5 bases). The V end lost 3 bases, the J end lost 3 bases, and 27 bases lay between the germline ends. The CDR3 runs 19 residues. CDR1 is SGHAT and CDR2 is FQNNGV in the germline V gene. This chain's CDR3 is CASSFNPPIRGGTVYEQYF. The CDR3 bases are TGTGCCAGCAGCTTTAACCCTCCGATTCGAGGAGGCACCGTCTACGAGCAGTACTTC.

This clonotype has just a few counts. The DNA for the CDR3 is TGTGCCAGAAGCTTGATTGGCCCAGATACGCAGTATTTT. Translation gives CARSLIGPDTQYF. The chain carries TRBV5-3 and TRBJ2-3; the D is unclear. TRBV5-3 is an ORF; its function is uncertain. CDR3 length: 13 amino acids. The V end was cut by 1 base, the J end by 4 bases, with 7 bases between.

This clonotype was seen ten or more times. The chain joins TRBV3-1 to TRBJ2-1, with D hard to call. V dropped 4 bases and J dropped 0 bases, with 19 bases sitting between them. The CDR3 length is 18 residues. CDR1 and CDR2 from the germline V gene are LGHDT and YNNKEL (reference sequence). CDR3 nucleotide sequence: TGTGCCAGCAGCCTCGGACCCCGGGCCCGAAGCTCCTACAATGAGCAGTTCTTC. This sequence encodes CASSLGPRARSSYNEQFF.

The rearrangement uses TRBV29-1 and TRBJ2-3; 11 positions match TRBD2. This CDR3 has 16 residues. The V gene's germline CDR1 is SQVTM and CDR2 ANQGSEA. V shed 3 bases and J 3 bases; nucleotides not matched to a gene: 8. The CDR3 sequence: CSVDPQTSGITDTQYF. CDR3 in DNA: TGCAGCGTTGATCCCCAGACTAGCGGGATTACAGATACGCAGTATTTT.

This clonotype was recorded a few times. V is TRBV25-1 and J is TRBJ2-3; no firm D call. CDR1 and CDR2 (germline): MGHDK, SYGVNS. V was shortened by 4 bases and J by 6 bases, with 8 bases between the two germline ends. The CDR3 runs to 12 residues. CDR3: CASSAPWDTQYF. Written as DNA, the CDR3 is TGTGCCAGCAGTGCTCCATGGGATACGCAGTATTTT.

J is TRBJ2-1 and V is TRBV5-1; the match to TRBD2 covers 7 bases. The ends lost 3 bases at V and 6 bases at J; junction bases unmatched: 6. This CDR3 comprises 14 residues. The germline gives CDR1 SGHRS, CDR2 YFSETQ. The CDR3 spells CASSSLLASNEQFF. CDR3 coding DNA: TGCGCCAGCAGCTCTCTACTAGCGTCCAATGAGCAGTTCTTC.

This clonotype has just a few counts. The rearrangement uses TRBV12-3 or TRBV12-4 and TRBJ2-7, with D perhaps assigned TRBD1 or TRBD2 (5 bases each). V lost 4 bases to trimming and J lost 0 bases, with 10 bases between them. The CDR3 totals 14 residues. The CDR3 reads CASSWDGSSYEQYF. The CDR3 bases are TGTGCCAGCAGTTGGGACGGTTCCTCCTACGAGCAGTACTTC.